The next 2 T cell receptor beta chains were all read from a single sample in a study of T cell clonality in common variable immunodeficiency. TCRdb's table, derived via immunoSEQ multiplex PCR, lists solely in-frame clones and lacks some. The profile covers about 52,000 clones, none occurring a single time. Sequenced sample: peripheral blood mononuclear cells. The origin of the receptors is a person aged 18 to 70 in good health.

There are many counts of this clone. With the read ending 3 residues before the CDR3 end, the germline J gene is used to fill in that end. The V call is TRBV15, the J call TRBJ1-6, with D unresolved. Germline values: CDR1 LNHNV, CDR2 YYDKDF (reference sequence). The CDR3 extends over 15 amino acids. V was clipped by 6 bases and J by 7 bases, with 16 bases between them. The covered CDR3 bases are TGTGCCACCAGTCCTGATAAAGTTGGCAATTCACCC. Translating it yields CATSPDKVGNSP. The CDR3 in full is CATSPDKVGNSPLHF.

This clone appeared many times. The CDR3 loop is CATSRDQTNQETQYF. The DNA read from the CDR3 is TGTGCCACCAGCAGAGATCAGACTAACCAAGAGACC. The gene calls are TRBV15 and TRBJ2-5, with D perhaps matching TRBD2 (5 bases). The CDR3 end falls 3 residues outside the read, so it is completed with the germline J gene. This CDR3 is 15 amino acids long. In germline, CDR1 is LNHNV, CDR2 YYDKDF (reference sequence). The germline V and J ends were trimmed by 0 bases and 0 bases, with 8 bases remaining between them. The variable domain in full, completed from reference TRBV15 and TRBJ2-5, reads DAMVIQNPRYQVTQFGKPVTLSCSQTLNHNVMYWYQQKSSQAPKLLFHYYDKDFNNEADTPDNFQSRRPNTSFCFLDIRSPGLGDTAMYLCATSRDQTNQETQYFGPGTRLLVL.